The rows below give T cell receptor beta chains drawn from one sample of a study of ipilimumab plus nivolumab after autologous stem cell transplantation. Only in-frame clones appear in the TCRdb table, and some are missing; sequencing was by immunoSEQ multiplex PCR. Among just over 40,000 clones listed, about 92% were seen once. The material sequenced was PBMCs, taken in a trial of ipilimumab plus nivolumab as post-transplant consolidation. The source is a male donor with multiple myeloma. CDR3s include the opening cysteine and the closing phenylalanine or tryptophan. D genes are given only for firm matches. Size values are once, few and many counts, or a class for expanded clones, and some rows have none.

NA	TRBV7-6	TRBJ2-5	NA	CASSLSFGETQYF	TGTGCCAGCAGCCTTAGCTTCGGAGAGACCCAGTACTTC
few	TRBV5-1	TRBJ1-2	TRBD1	CASSSGQTYGYTF	TGCGCCAGCAGCTCGGGACAGACCTATGGCTACACCTTC
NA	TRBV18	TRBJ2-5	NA	CASSPQQETQYF	TGTGCCAGCTCACCACAGCAAGAGACCCAGTACTTC
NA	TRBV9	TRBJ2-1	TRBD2	CASSTSGSSYNEQFF	TGTGCCAGCAGCACTAGCGGGAGCTCCTACAATGAGCAGTTCTTC
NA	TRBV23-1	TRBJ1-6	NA	CASSQPTGAYNSPLHF	TGCGCCAGCAGTCAGCCGACAGGAGCTTATAATTCACCCCTCCACTTT
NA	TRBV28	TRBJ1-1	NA	CASSILRSIGEAFF	TGTGCCAGCAGCATTTTGAGGTCAATAGGGGAAGCTTTCTTT
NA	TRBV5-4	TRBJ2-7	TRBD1	CASSSGQGGTYEQYF	TGTGCCAGCAGCTCCGGACAGGGGGGGACCTACGAGCAGTACTTC
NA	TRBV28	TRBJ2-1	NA	CASSPLGRGGAYNEQFF	TGTGCCAGCAGTCCCTTAGGGCGGGGAGGCGCCTACAATGAGCAGTTCTTC
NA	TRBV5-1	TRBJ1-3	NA	CASSLHQVRSSGNTIYF	TGCGCCAGCAGCTTGCATCAGGTCAGGAGCTCTGGAAACACCATATATTTT
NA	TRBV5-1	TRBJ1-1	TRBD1	CASSLGDRGNTEAFF	TGCGCCAGCAGCTTAGGGGACAGGGGGAACACTGAAGCTTTCTTT
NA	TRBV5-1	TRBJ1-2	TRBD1	CASSQTGVYGYTF	TGCGCCAGCAGCCAGACAGGGGTCTATGGCTACACCTTC
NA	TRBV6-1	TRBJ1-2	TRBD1	CASRGSTGRNGYTF	TGTGCCAGCAGGGGCTCGACAGGGAGGAATGGCTACACCTTC
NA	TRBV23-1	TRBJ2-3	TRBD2	CASSDELGGGRDTQYF	TGCGCCAGCAGTGACGAGTTAGGCGGGGGAAGAGATACGCAGTATTTT
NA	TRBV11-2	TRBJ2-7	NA	CASSFYRLPTYEQYF	TGTGCCAGCAGCTTTTATAGACTTCCTACCTACGAGCAGTACTTC
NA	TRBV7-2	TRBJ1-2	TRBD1	CASSFPSTGDYGYTF	TGTGCCAGCAGCTTCCCTTCGACAGGGGACTATGGCTACACCTTC
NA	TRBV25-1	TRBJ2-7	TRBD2	CASSSFPSGAYEQYF	TGTGCCAGCAGTTCGTTCCCTAGCGGGGCCTACGAGCAGTACTTC
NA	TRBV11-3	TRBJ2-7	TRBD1	CASSSRRGQGASYEQYF	TGTGCCAGCAGCTCGCGAAGGGGGCAGGGGGCCTCTTACGAGCAGTACTTC
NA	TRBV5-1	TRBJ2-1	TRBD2	CASSATGTRLNNEQFF	TGCGCCAGCAGCGCCACCGGGACTAGGCTGAACAATGAGCAGTTCTTC
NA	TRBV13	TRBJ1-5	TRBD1	CASSPDRENQPQHF	TGTGCCAGCAGTCCAGACAGGGAAAATCAGCCCCAGCATTTT
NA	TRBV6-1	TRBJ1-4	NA	CASSEGEKLFF	TGTGCCAGCAGCGAAGGGGAAAAACTGTTTTTT
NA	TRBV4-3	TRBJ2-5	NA	CASSQDHQETQYF	TGCGCCAGCAGCCAAGACCACCAAGAGACCCAGTACTTC
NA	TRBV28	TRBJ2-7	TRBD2	CASSFGTSSFYEQYF	TGTGCCAGCAGTTTCGGGACTAGCAGTTTCTACGAGCAGTACTTC
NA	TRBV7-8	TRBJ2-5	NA	CASSLDTGRQETQYF	TGTGCCAGCAGCTTAGATACAGGGAGGCAAGAGACCCAGTACTTC
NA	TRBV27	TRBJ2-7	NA	CASSANPGRTYEQYF	TGTGCCAGCAGCGCCAACCCTGGGCGGACCTACGAGCAGTACTTC
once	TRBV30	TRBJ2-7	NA	CAWDRSSSYEQYF	TGTGCCTGGGACCGGTCGAGCTCCTACGAGCAGTACTTC
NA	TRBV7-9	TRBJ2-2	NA	CASSRVLVGRMGGELFF	TGTGCCAGCAGCCGGGTGTTAGTCGGGAGAATGGGCGGGGAGCTGTTTTTT
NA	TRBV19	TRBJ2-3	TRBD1	CASSDWDRISTDTQYF	TGTGCCAGTAGTGACTGGGACAGAATAAGCACAGATACGCAGTATTTT
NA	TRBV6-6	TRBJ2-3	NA	CAGSSRRRVSDTQYF	TGTGCCGGCAGTTCCAGGAGGCGGGTGTCAGATACGCAGTATTTT
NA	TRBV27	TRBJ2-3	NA	CASSSTDRWDTDTQYF	TGTGCCAGCAGTTCAACCGACAGGTGGGACACAGATACGCAGTATTTT
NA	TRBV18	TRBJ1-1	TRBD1	CASSRGPGDTEAFF	TGTGCCAGCTCAAGGGGGCCGGGAGACACTGAAGCTTTCTTT
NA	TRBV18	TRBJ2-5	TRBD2	CASSPRLAGSQETQYF	TGTGCCAGCTCACCACGGCTAGCGGGATCGCAAGAGACCCAGTACTTC
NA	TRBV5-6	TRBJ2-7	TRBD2	CASSSGTSGGIYEQYF	TGTGCCAGCAGCTCCGGGACTAGCGGGGGAATCTACGAGCAGTACTTC